This T cell receptor (beta chain) was sequenced for a study of cytomegalovirus exposure and HLA in healthy donors. Overall study findings and caveats: In vitro assays verified that a few CMV-associated chains recognized CMV antigens specifically. A later analysis found TCR association rates differed by HLA locus, highest for DRB1 and lowest for HLA-C.

This clone was recorded a few times. What it binds is unknown. A multiplex PCR was run with 60 Vbeta primers and 13 Jbeta primers. This table comes from immunoSEQ multiplex PCR, and its TCRdb copy is limited to in-frame clones, with some not included. The table shows roughly 110,000 clones, with roughly 82% occurring only once. There are 14 residues in the CDR3. Per the germline V gene, CDR1 is SQVTM and CDR2 is ANQGSEA. V lost 5 bases, J lost 4 bases, and 10 bases stayed unmatched. This sequence was found in a man in his fifties or sixties in good health and CMV-seronegative. Sequences were obtained from PBMCs. This chain connects TRBV29-1 to TRBJ2-5, with 7 bases lining up with TRBD1. The CDR3 spells CSVTQTGIGETQYF. The CDR3 nucleotides are TGCAGCGTTACCCAGACAGGGATCGGAGAGACCCAGTACTTC.